A single sample is the source of the 14 T cell receptor beta chains below, sequenced in a study of graft-versus-host responses after intestinal transplantation. Sequenced by immunoSEQ multiplex PCR; TCRdb stores in-frame clones only, minus some. The sample includes about 77,000 clones, over 80% of them seen just once. Sequenced material: PBMCs, taken 98 days after intestinal transplantation. The receptor set was obtained from a human patient who received an intestinal transplant, so some T cells may come from the graft donor.

DNA for the CDR3: TGTGCCAGCAGTTACCCACCTGGCGGGAAGGAGGAGACCCAGTACTTC. This codes for CASSYPPGGKEETQYF. This chain connects TRBV6-6 to TRBJ2-5; D may be TRBD2 (6 bases). Germline loops: CDR1 MNHNY, CDR2 SVGAGI (reference sequence). Trimming took 2 bases from V and 5 from J, leaving 18 bases between them. The CDR3 runs to 16 residues.

A note on this clone: Other DNA variants within this sample encode the same CDR3. This chain joins TRBV6-1 and TRBJ1-1; D not resolved. Germline assignment: CDR1 MNHNS and CDR2 SASEGT. The CDR3 covers 11 residues. V gave up 6 bases and J gave up 4 bases, with 6 bases separating them. This chain's CDR3 is CASSPGTEAFF. CDR3 coding DNA: TGTGCCAGCAGCCCCGGCACTGAAGCTTTCTTT.

The chain couples TRBV11-2 to TRBJ2-7; 10 bases are a match to TRBD2. This CDR3 spans 16 amino acids. After removal of 5 bases from V and 4 bases from J, the junction contained 11 bases not matched to a gene. The V gene's germline CDR1 is SGHAT and CDR2 FQNNGV. For the CDR3, the DNA is TGTGCCAGCAGCCTCTTTAGCGGGAGGAGTGGTTACGAGCAGTACTTC. Translating it yields CASSLFSGRSGYEQYF. Full variable domain (missing parts from reference TRBV11-2 and TRBJ2-7): EAGVAQSPRYKIIEKRQSVAFWCNPISGHATLYWYQQILGQGPKLLIQFQNNGVVDDSQLPKDRFSAERLKGVDSTLKIQPAKLEDSAVYLCASSLFSGRSGYEQYFGPGTRLTVT.

The J gene is TRBJ1-6, the V gene TRBV11-2; TRBD1 might be the D (5 bases). In germline, CDR1 is SGHAT, CDR2 FQNNGV. This CDR3 contains 15 residues. V lost 0 bases to trimming and J lost 5 bases, with 8 bases between them. In DNA form, the CDR3 reads TGTGCCAGCAGCTTAGATAGGGGAAATAATTCACCCCTCCACTTT. Translated, it gives CASSLDRGNNSPLHF.

The chain uses TRBV9 and TRBJ2-5; TRBD2 aligns across 13 bases. The CDR3 covers 19 residues. Germline CDR1 reads SGDLS; CDR2 reads YYNGEE. V was clipped by 2 bases and J by 2 bases; unmatched bases: 12. This CDR3 reads CASSVQPTSGGFEQETQYF. In DNA form, the CDR3 reads TGTGCCAGCAGCGTCCAACCGACTAGCGGGGGGTTCGAACAAGAGACCCAGTACTTC.

This chain connects TRBV4-1 to TRBJ2-1; TRBD2 aligns across 11 bases. Germline V gives CDR1 MGHRA, CDR2 YSYEKL. V trimming: 1 base; J trimming: 4 bases; junction bases outside the gene matches: 9. This CDR3 has 18 residues. The CDR3 DNA is TGCGCCAGCAGCCAAGGCCCGTCCCTAGCGGGGGGATACAATGAGCAGTTCTTC. This gives the protein CASSQGPSLAGGYNEQFF.

The rearrangement links TRBV15 to TRBJ2-3, with D hard to call. CDR3 length: 13 residues. Germline CDR1 and CDR2: LNHNV and YYDKDF (reference sequence). V was pared by 0 bases and J by 3 bases, with 4 bases between. In DNA, the CDR3 is TGTGCCACCAGCAGAGATCGGACAGATACGCAGTATTTT. Translating gives CATSRDRTDTQYF.

This clone was counted a few times. Other DNA sequences of this sample code for an identical CDR3. V is TRBV5-4 and J is TRBJ1-2; D not certain. Per germline, CDR1 SGHNT and CDR2 YYREEE (reference sequence). V gave up 0 bases and J gave up 3 bases, with 3 bases separating them. The CDR3 sequence is 12 residues long. CDR3 loop: CASSLGDYGYTF. The CDR3 DNA sequence: TGTGCCAGCAGCTTGGGGGACTATGGCTACACCTTC.

The chain couples TRBV7-9 to TRBJ1-5; perhaps TRBD1 as D (6 bases). The V and J ends lost 1 base and 3 bases respectively, with 10 bases between them. This CDR3 has 15 residues. Germline V lookup: CDR1 SEHNR, CDR2 FQNEAQ (reference sequence). The chain's CDR3 is CASSLGAGDNQPQHF. CDR3 nucleotides: TGTGCCAGCAGCTTAGGGGCAGGGGACAATCAGCCCCAGCATTTT.

J is TRBJ1-2 and V is TRBV4-1, with D hard to call. Germline V gene sequence: CDR1 MGHRA, CDR2 YSYEKL. V lost 0 bases to trimming and J lost 8 bases, with 7 bases between them. The CDR3 consists of 12 residues. CDR3 region: CASSQEREGYTF. DNA of the CDR3: TGCGCCAGCAGCCAAGAACGGGAGGGCTACACCTTC.

The V call is TRBV28, the J call TRBJ1-5; 7 bases align to TRBD1. CDR1 and CDR2 (germline): MDHEN, SYDVKM. The CDR3 sequence is 15 residues long. V gave up 6 bases and J gave up 4 bases; unmatched junction bases: 9. CDR3 nucleotide sequence: TGTGCCAGCAGCGACAGGACAGGACCTAATCAGCCCCAGCATTTT. It yields the protein CASSDRTGPNQPQHF.

The V gene is TRBV27, the J gene TRBJ2-2; the match to TRBD2 covers 8 bases. The ends lost 6 bases at V and 3 bases at J; junction bases unmatched: 9. CDR1 is MNHEY, CDR2 SMNVEV, per germline (reference sequence). The CDR3 loop spans 16 amino acids. As DNA, the CDR3 is TGTGCCAGCAGCCCAATAGCGGGGCGCTACACCGGGGAGCTGTTTTTT. Its protein is CASSPIAGRYTGELFF.

This chain joins TRBV9 and TRBJ2-5, with 13 bases aligning to TRBD2. The germline V gene has CDR1 SGDLS and CDR2 YYNGEE. There are 19 residues in the CDR3. Trimming cost V 7 bases and J 1 base; bases outside gene matches: 16. Here the CDR3 DNA reads TGTGCCAGCGGCGCAAAACTAGCGGGGGGGCCAGCTGGCCAAGAGACCCAGTACTTC. It is translated as CASGAKLAGGPAGQETQYF.

The chain carries TRBV21-1 and TRBJ1-3. TRBV21-1 is reported as a pseudogene. The CDR3 loop spans 17 amino acids. The CDR3 nucleotides read TGTGCCAGCAGGAGATCGGTGCTACAACACGCACGAAACACCATATATTTT. Amino acid sequence: CASRRSVLQHARNTIYF.